The sequence of this T cell receptor (beta chain) was determined in a study of shared clonotypes between healthy human individuals. Overall study: Sampling drew on donors who were a couple of women and three men aged 18 to 49. Three plates were used per donor for CD4 naive, three for CD4 memory, two for CD8 naive and one for CD8 memory. The study's findings and limits: Estimated clonotype richness was generally higher in naive than memory subsets. Donors were few, which limited the genetic and exposure-history diversity represented.

Assay: immunoSEQ multiplex PCR; the TCRdb copy retains only in-frame clones and omits some. Of approximately 2.5 million clones listed, 90% to 95% are singletons. The CDR3 is 13 amino acids. The V and J ends lost 2 bases and 7 bases respectively, with 11 bases between them. In germline, CDR1 is MGHRA, CDR2 YSYEKL. As for this clone: What it binds is not known.

This sequence joins TRBV4-1 and TRBJ1-2; no reliable D call. Sequencing was carried out using naive CD4+ T cells sorted from blood. Subset indicated: CD45RA+ positively selected. The TCR was taken from a man aged 18 to 29 in good health. CDR3 DNA: TGCGCCAGCAGCCAACTACCGGTTTCTGGCTACACCTTC. It encodes CASSQLPVSGYTF.